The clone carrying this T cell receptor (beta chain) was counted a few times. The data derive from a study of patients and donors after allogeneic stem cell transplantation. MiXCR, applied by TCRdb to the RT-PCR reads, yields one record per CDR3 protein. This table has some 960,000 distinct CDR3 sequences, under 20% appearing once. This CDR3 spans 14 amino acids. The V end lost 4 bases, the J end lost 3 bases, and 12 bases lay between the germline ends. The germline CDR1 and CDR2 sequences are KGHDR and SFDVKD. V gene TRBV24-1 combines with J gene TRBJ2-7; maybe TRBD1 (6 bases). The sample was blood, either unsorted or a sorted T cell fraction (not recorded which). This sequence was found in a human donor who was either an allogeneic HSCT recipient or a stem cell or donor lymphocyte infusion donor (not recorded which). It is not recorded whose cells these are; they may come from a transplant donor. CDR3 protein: CATSDTNRDYEQYF. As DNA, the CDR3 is TGTGCCACCAGTGACACAAACAGGGACTACGAGCAGTACTTC.